The 15 T cell receptor beta chains listed next were all sequenced from one sample in a study of cytomegalovirus exposure and HLA in healthy donors (dated by TCRdb to between 2016 and 2019). The library was obtained by the immunoSEQ multiplex PCR assay. For the multiplex PCR, a mixture combining 60 forward primers for TCR Vbeta segments and 13 reverse primers for TCR Jbeta segments was used. The immuneACCESS repertoire file appears here via TCRdb, limited to in-frame rearrangements. These files lack a portion of the clones; in checked studies, under half of the deficit traces to unresolved V genes, and the cause of the others is not known. Present in this sample are 130,000 or so clones, about 8.6% of which were seen just once. The biggest ten clones account for around 6.1% of the sample. Sequencing was done on a sample of PBMCs. These receptors were collected from a middle-aged woman in good health and CMV-seropositive.

The gene calls are TRBV6-1 and TRBJ1-1; D gene unclear. The V gene's germline CDR1 is MNHNS and CDR2 SASEGT. The CDR3 covers 14 residues. V was trimmed by 5 bases and J by 1 base, leaving 11 bases between them. As DNA, the CDR3 is TGTGCCAGCAGTTCGTCACAGTGGAACACTGAAGCTTTCTTT. Protein: CASSSSQWNTEAFF.

This clone was seen a few times. For the CDR3, the DNA is TGCGCCAGCAGCCCAAGACAGTCCGCAGGGGAGACCCAGTACTTC. This encodes CASSPRQSAGETQYF. This rearrangement joins TRBV5-1 to TRBJ2-5; D is possibly TRBD1 (5 bases). Germline CDR1 and CDR2: SGHRS and YFSETQ. The V end lost 4 bases, the J end lost 5 bases, and 18 bases lay between the germline ends. CDR3 length: 15 amino acids.

The genes are TRBV30 and TRBJ2-3; possible D gene TRBD2, 5 bases. Between the trimmed V and J ends, which lost 3 bases and 0 bases, there was a span of 10 bases. CDR3 length equals 14 residues. In germline, CDR1 is GTSNPN, CDR2 SVGIG (reference sequence). The CDR3 spells CAWSSGTSTDTQYF. The CDR3 region has the DNA TGTGCCTGGAGCAGCGGAACTAGCACAGATACGCAGTATTTT.

The rearrangement uses TRBV6-1 and TRBJ2-7, with D perhaps matching TRBD2 (5 bases). Deletions cut 6 bases from V and 3 bases from J, with 15 bases between. This CDR3 contains 14 residues. The V gene's germline CDR1 is MNHNS and CDR2 SASEGT. The CDR3 protein is CASRGPPEDYEQYF. DNA of the CDR3: TGTGCCAGCAGAGGACCCCCGGAGGACTACGAGCAGTACTTC.

This clone was seen more than once but under ten times. The chain links TRBV5-4 to TRBJ1-1; TRBD1 agrees at 8 bases. The CDR3 is 13 residues long. Trimming took 4 bases from V and 6 from J; bases not matched to a gene: 5. Germline-derived CDR1 and CDR2 are SGHNT and YYREEE (reference sequence). This CDR3 is CASSVTGGAEAFF. Written as DNA, the CDR3 is TGTGCCAGCAGCGTCACAGGGGGGGCTGAAGCTTTCTTT.

This clone was seen more than once but under ten times. CDR3 region: CASSYARDRVPYEQYF. The CDR3 nucleotides read TGTGCCAGCAGTTACGCCAGGGACAGGGTGCCCTACGAGCAGTACTTC. The V gene is TRBV6-5, the J gene TRBJ2-7; 9 nucleotides match TRBD1. Germline CDR1 is MNHEY and CDR2 is SVGAGI. The CDR3 totals 16 residues. Unmatched junction bases numbered 7, after V lost 2 bases and J lost 2 bases.

This clone was counted between two and nine times. V gene TRBV5-1 combines with J gene TRBJ2-1; D remains ambiguous. The CDR3 is made up of 14 amino acids. The germline V gene has CDR1 SGHRS and CDR2 YFSETQ. V lost 2 bases and J lost 5, with 11 bases in between. The CDR3 region is CASSFRLQNNEQFF. The CDR3 nucleotides are TGCGCCAGCAGCTTTCGGTTACAGAACAATGAGCAGTTCTTC.

There are a few counts of this clone. The genes are TRBV19 and TRBJ1-1; D call uncertain. V was pared by 7 bases and J by 3 bases, with 15 bases between. CDR1 LNHDA and CDR2 SQIVND come from the germline V gene (reference sequence). This CDR3 comprises 14 residues. In DNA, the CDR3 is TGTGCCAGTAAAGTTGTAGCCGACCACACTGAAGCTTTCTTT. Its translation is CASKVVADHTEAFF.

This clone was found a few times. V and J are TRBV18 and TRBJ2-7; 9 nucleotides agree with TRBD1. CDR1 is KGHSH and CDR2 is LQKENI in the germline V gene. The CDR3 is made up of 15 amino acids. The V gene end was trimmed by 3 bases and the J gene end by 2 bases; junction bases not matched to a gene: 5. This chain's CDR3 is CASSPPGTGTYEQYF. In DNA, the CDR3 is TGTGCCAGCTCACCGCCCGGGACAGGGACCTACGAGCAGTACTTC.

This clone was counted a few times. The J gene is TRBJ1-2, the V gene TRBV30, with 9 bases fitting TRBD1. The germline V gene has CDR1 GTSNPN and CDR2 SVGIG (reference sequence). The CDR3 loop spans 15 amino acids. Trimming removed 3 bases from V and 8 bases from J; junction bases left unmatched: 13. This CDR3 is CAWSWSAQGAGGYTF. The CDR3 coding sequence is TGTGCCTGGAGCTGGAGCGCACAGGGGGCTGGCGGCTACACCTTC.

The table lists this clone with a few counts. V usage is TRBV11-2 and J usage is TRBJ1-5; no clear D. This CDR3 is built from 15 residues. The V end lost 1 base, the J end lost 8 bases, and 15 bases lay between the germline ends. Per the germline V gene, CDR1 is SGHAT and CDR2 is FQNNGV. CDR3 nucleotide sequence: TGTGCCAGCAGCTTAGGGGTGGGAGGGCTTGAGCCCCAGCATTTT. It yields the protein CASSLGVGGLEPQHF. Drawing the rest from reference TRBV11-2 and TRBJ1-5, the complete variable domain is EAGVAQSPRYKIIEKRQSVAFWCNPISGHATLYWYQQILGQGPKLLIQFQNNGVVDDSQLPKDRFSAERLKGVDSTLKIQPAKLEDSAVYLCASSLGVGGLEPQHFGDGTRLSIL.

The chain joins TRBV11-2 to TRBJ1-6, with a tentative D call TRBD1 (5 bases). CDR3 size: 16 residues. With 5 bases removed from V and 7 bases from J, the gap between germline ends came to 18 bases. CDR1 and CDR2 (germline): SGHAT, FQNNGV. CDR3 DNA sequence: TGTGCCAGCAGCCTGGCGGGGGGGGGTCACAATTCACCCCTCCACTTT. Translated: CASSLAGGGHNSPLHF.

The chain has TRBV5-5 and TRBJ1-1; D unclear. CDR3 length equals 14 residues. The V end was cut by 3 bases, the J end by 0 bases, with 9 bases between. In germline, CDR1 is SGHKS, CDR2 YYEKEE (reference sequence). Here the CDR3 DNA reads TGTGCCAGCAGCTCAGCGGGCATGAACACTGAAGCTTTCTTT. Its protein product is CASSSAGMNTEAFF. Supplemented by reference TRBV5-5 and TRBJ1-1, the full variable domain reads DAGVTQSPTHLIKTRGQQVTLRCSPISGHKSVSWYQQVLGQGPQFIFQYYEKEERGRGNFPDRFSARQFPNYSSELNVNALLLGDSALYLCASSSAGMNTEAFFGQGTRLTVV.

The rearrangement uses TRBV5-4 and TRBJ2-3; TRBD2 agrees at 7 bases. Trimming at V came to 2 bases and at J to 0 bases, leaving 6 bases not matched to a gene. CDR3 size: 16 residues. Germline CDR1 reads SGHNT; CDR2 reads YYREEE (reference sequence). DNA of the CDR3: TGTGCCAGCAGCTTACCGGGGGGACCTAGCACAGATACGCAGTATTTT. The encoded protein is CASSLPGGPSTDTQYF. Together with reference TRBV5-4 and TRBJ2-3, the CDR3 gives the full variable domain: ETGVTQSPTHLIKTRGQQVTLRCSSQSGHNTVSWYQQALGQGPQFIFQYYREEENGRGNFPPRFSGLQFPNYSSELNVNALELDDSALYLCASSLPGGPSTDTQYFGPGTRLTVL.

This clone has only a few counts. Within the sample, other DNA sequences also encode this same CDR3. V is TRBV19 and J is TRBJ2-7; D unresolved. From germline, CDR1 is LNHDA and CDR2 SQIVND (reference sequence). The CDR3 is 11 amino acids. The V gene lost 5 bases and the J gene lost 2 bases, with 4 bases spanning the gap. CDR3: CASSSAYEQYF. CDR3 coding DNA: TGTGCCAGTAGTTCTGCCTACGAGCAGTACTTC. Complete variable domain (other parts from reference TRBV19 and TRBJ2-7): DGGITQSPKYLFRKEGQNVTLSCEQNLNHDAMYWYRQDPGQGLRLIYYSQIVNDFQKGDIAEGYSVSREKKESFPLTVTSAQKNPTAFYLCASSSAYEQYFGPGTRLTVT.